This T cell receptor beta chain was documented in a study of blood T cell repertoires in COVID-19. This clone came up once. The assay was immunoSEQ multiplex PCR, and TCRdb's table has in-frame clones only and misses some. The table includes tens of thousands of clones, approximately 92% detected once. V was pared by 5 bases and J by 7 bases, with 8 bases between. Germline CDR1 and CDR2: SGHTS and YDEGEE. The CDR3 contains 11 residues. The sequencing input was peripheral blood. The chain recombines TRBV5-8 with TRBJ2-3, with TRBD2 as a possible D gene (5 bases). The clonotype was recovered from a man in his forties or fifties with active COVID-19. The CDR3, as DNA: TGTGCCAGCAGTAGGACTCATACGCAGTATTTT. Translation gives CASSRTHTQYF.